Listed here are 7 T cell receptor beta chains from one sample, sequenced in a study of cytomegalovirus exposure and HLA in healthy donors. PCR used 60 Vbeta primers and 13 Jbeta primers. This table comes from immunoSEQ multiplex PCR, and its TCRdb copy is limited to in-frame clones, with some not included. Of 200,000 to 250,000 clones listed, 85% were seen once; the top ten hold roughly 1.3%. Sequenced input: PBMCs. These receptors all stem from a human donor in good health.

The chain carries TRBV7-8 and TRBJ1-2; D gene uncertain. The CDR3 is made up of 14 amino acids. V was pared by 3 bases and J by 3 bases, with 11 bases between. From germline, CDR1 is SGHVS and CDR2 FQNEAQ. CDR3 nucleotide sequence: TGTGCCAGCAGCTTGGGCCCTACGTACTATGGCTACACCTTC. This sequence encodes CASSLGPTYYGYTF.

V usage is TRBV30 and J usage is TRBJ2-5; a possible D gene is TRBD2 (5 bases). The CDR3 is made up of 14 amino acids. Germline CDR1 GTSNPN, CDR2 SVGIG (reference sequence). V was clipped by 0 bases and J by 1 base, with 9 bases between them. The CDR3 nucleotides are TGTGCCTGGAGTGTGTTGAGCGGCCAAGAGACCCAGTACTTC. Translated: CAWSVLSGQETQYF.

This rearrangement joins TRBV6-1 to TRBJ2-7, with 9 bases fitting TRBD2. The CDR3 has 13 residues. The germline gives CDR1 MNHNS, CDR2 SASEGT. The trim removed 6 bases at V and 0 bases at J, leaving 0 bases unmatched. The CDR3 bases are TGTGCCAGCAGGCGGGAGGGCTCCTACGAGCAGTACTTC. Protein product: CASRREGSYEQYF.

The chain recombines TRBV7-6 with TRBJ2-5, with TRBD2 matching 7 bases. Germline CDR1 SGHVS, CDR2 FNYEAQ. The J segment lost 4 bases and the V segment lost 5 bases, leaving 10 bases of the junction unmatched. The CDR3 length is 15 residues. The DNA of the CDR3 is TGTGCCAGCAGCAGTCACGCGGGAGAGAGAGAGACCCAGTACTTC. Protein product: CASSSHAGERETQYF.

A note on this clone: This specimen includes other DNA sequences encoding the same CDR3. The J gene is TRBJ2-3, the V gene TRBV15, with TRBD2 matching over 8 bases. Per the germline V gene, CDR1 is LNHNV and CDR2 is YYDKDF (reference sequence). The CDR3 runs 16 residues. With 0 bases clipped from V and 3 bases from J, the junction kept 5 bases outside the gene matches. CDR3 protein: CATSREVSGGTDTQYF. CDR3 sequence (DNA): TGTGCCACCAGCAGAGAAGTATCGGGGGGGACAGATACGCAGTATTTT.

This clone appeared a single time. V gene TRBV4-1 combines with J gene TRBJ2-3, with D perhaps matching TRBD1 (6 bases). This CDR3 is built from 17 residues. The V end was cut by 0 bases, the J end by 3 bases, with 16 bases between. Per germline, CDR1 MGHRA and CDR2 YSYEKL. DNA for the CDR3: TGCGCCAGCAGCCAAGATCCCAGGGGCCCTCGGACAGATACGCAGTATTTT. Encoded protein: CASSQDPRGPRTDTQYF.

V gene TRBV27 combines with J gene TRBJ1-2; 7 nucleotides agree with TRBD1. There are 14 residues in the CDR3. J lost 7 bases, V lost 6 bases, and 11 bases had no gene match. The V gene's germline CDR1 is MNHEY and CDR2 SMNVEV (reference sequence). In DNA, the CDR3 is TGTGCCAGCAGCCGAATCGACAGGGTCGGTGGCTACACCTTC. The encoded protein is CASSRIDRVGGYTF.